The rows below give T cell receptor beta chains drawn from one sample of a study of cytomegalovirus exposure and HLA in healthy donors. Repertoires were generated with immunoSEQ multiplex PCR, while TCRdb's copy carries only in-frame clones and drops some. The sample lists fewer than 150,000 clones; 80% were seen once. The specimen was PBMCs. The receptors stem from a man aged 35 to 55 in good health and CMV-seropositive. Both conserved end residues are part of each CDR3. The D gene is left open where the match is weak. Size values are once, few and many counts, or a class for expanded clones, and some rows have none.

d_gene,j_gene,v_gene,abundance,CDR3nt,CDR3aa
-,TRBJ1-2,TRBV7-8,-,TGTGCCAGCAGCTTAGTGGGAGGAAACTATGGCTACACCTTC,CASSLVGGNYGYTF
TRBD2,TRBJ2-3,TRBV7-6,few,TGTGCCAGCAGCCCCACTGGACTAGCGGGAGTAAGTGATACGCAGTATTTT,CASSPTGLAGVSDTQYF
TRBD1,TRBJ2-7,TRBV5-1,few,TGCGCCAGCAGTCTTCCGGGACAGGTCTACGAGCAGTACTTC,CASSLPGQVYEQYF
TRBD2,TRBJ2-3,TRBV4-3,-,TGCGCCAGCAGCCAAGATAGGCGGGGGGGCCTGGATACGCAGTATTTT,CASSQDRRGGLDTQYF
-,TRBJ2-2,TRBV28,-,TGTGCCAGCAGTCTAACGACAGGGGAGCTGTTTTTT,CASSLTTGELFF
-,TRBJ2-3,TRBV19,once,TGTGCCAGTAGCGACCGGGACTCTCTCGATACGCAGTATTTT,CASSDRDSLDTQYF
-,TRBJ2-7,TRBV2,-,TGTGCCAGCCGGACGCGGGACAGCTCCTACGAGCAGTACTTC,CASRTRDSSYEQYF
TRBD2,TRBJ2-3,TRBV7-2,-,TGTGCCAGCAGCTTAGGGGCCGGCGGGAGGGCCTTTGATACGCAGTATTTT,CASSLGAGGRAFDTQYF
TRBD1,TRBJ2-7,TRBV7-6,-,TGTGCCAGCAGCTTAGAGGGACAGGGGGCTTACGAGCAGTACTTC,CASSLEGQGAYEQYF
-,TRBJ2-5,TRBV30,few,TGTGCCTGGAACAGGCAGGGTCTGTCCCAAGAGACCCAGTACTTC,CAWNRQGLSQETQYF
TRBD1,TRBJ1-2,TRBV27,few,TGTGCCAGCAGTTTAAGTGGGACAGGGGGTAACTATGGCTACACCTTC,CASSLSGTGGNYGYTF
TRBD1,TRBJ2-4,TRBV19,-,TGTGCCAGTAGTATTCAGGGGGCGCAGAACATTCAGTACTTC,CASSIQGAQNIQYF
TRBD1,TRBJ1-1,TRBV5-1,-,TGCGCCAGCCGACAGGGACCAAACACTGAAGCTTTCTTT,CASRQGPNTEAFF
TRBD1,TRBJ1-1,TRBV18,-,TGTGCCAGCTCACCCCTCGACGGACAGGGGAACACTGAAGCTTTCTTT,CASSPLDGQGNTEAFF
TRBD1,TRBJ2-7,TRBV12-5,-,TGTGCTAGTGGTTTGCGGACAGGCAATCGCTACGAGCAGTACTTC,CASGLRTGNRYEQYF
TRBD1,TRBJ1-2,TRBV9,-,TGTGCCAGCAGCGTAGACCTCAGGGGCAGGGGGACTGGCTACACCTTC,CASSVDLRGRGTGYTF
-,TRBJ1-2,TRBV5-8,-,TGTGCCAGCAGCCCAAGGACAGTCAACTATGGCTACACCTTC,CASSPRTVNYGYTF
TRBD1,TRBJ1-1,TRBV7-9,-,TGTGCCAGCAGTCGACAGGGATCCACTGAAGCTTTCTTT,CASSRQGSTEAFF
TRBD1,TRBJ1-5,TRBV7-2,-,TGTGCCAGCAGCTTAGAACAGGGGGCTGGTCAGCCCCAGCATTTT,CASSLEQGAGQPQHF
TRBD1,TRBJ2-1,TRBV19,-,TGTGCCAGTAGCCCGGACAGGGGGAGGTATGAGCAGTTCTTC,CASSPDRGRYEQFF
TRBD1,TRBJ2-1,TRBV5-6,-,TGTGCCAGCAGCTTCCGGACCGGGACAGGGGTCGGCTACAATGAGCAGTTCTTC,CASSFRTGTGVGYNEQFF
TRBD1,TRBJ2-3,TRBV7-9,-,TGTGCCAGCACCCGACAGGGGTGGACAGATACGCAGTATTTT,CASTRQGWTDTQYF
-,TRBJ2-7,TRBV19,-,TGTGCCAGTAGTATTCTTCCCCATTCCCCACAGGGTAAAGGCTACGAGCAGTACTTC,CASSILPHSPQGKGYEQYF
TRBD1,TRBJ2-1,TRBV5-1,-,TGCGCCAGCAGCTTGGTGCAGGGGGCAGGCAATGAGCAGTTCTTC,CASSLVQGAGNEQFF
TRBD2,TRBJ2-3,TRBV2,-,TGTGCCAGCAGTGGACTAGCGGGGGCAGATACGCAGTATTTT,CASSGLAGADTQYF
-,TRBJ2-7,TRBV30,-,TGTGCCTGGAGAGGAGCGACCTACGAGCAGTACTTC,CAWRGATYEQYF
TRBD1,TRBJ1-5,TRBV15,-,TGTGCCACCTCCGGGACAGGGGGCTTCTATAGCAATCAGCCCCAGCATTTT,CATSGTGGFYSNQPQHF
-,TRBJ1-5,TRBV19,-,TGTGCCAGTACGAGGGAGAGGGACAATCAGCCCCAGCATTTT,CASTRERDNQPQHF